This T cell receptor beta chain was captured in a study of blood T cell repertoires in COVID-19. About the study: Some COVID-19 samples were acute and others convalescent; all came from the United States, Italy and Spain.

In germline, CDR1 is MNHEY, CDR2 SMNVEV (reference sequence). Trimming took 4 bases from V and 7 from J, leaving 19 bases between them. The CDR3 length is 15 residues. Measured with immunoSEQ multiplex PCR; TCRdb has only the in-frame clones, and not every one. The sample shows some 38,000 clones, around four fifths of them seen only once. The TCR was taken from a man in his forties or fifties with active COVID-19. The material sequenced was peripheral blood. The rearrangement links TRBV27 to TRBJ2-5; a possible D gene is TRBD2 (5 bases). For the CDR3, the DNA is TGTGCCAGCAGTTCAGCGCGGACTCCGGATAGGACCCAGTACTTC. This translates into CASSSARTPDRTQYF.